A selection of T cell receptor beta chains follows, all from one sample in a study of cytomegalovirus exposure and HLA in healthy donors. Method: immunoSEQ multiplex PCR; TCRdb's copy keeps in-frame clones and lacks some. The table lists under 200,000 clones, roughly 70% of them singletons, with around 3% in the top ten. The sample comprised PBMCs. The source is a woman aged 40-49 years in good health and CMV-seropositive. Each CDR3 is given with its conserved first and last residue. The D gene is left open where the match is weak. Some rows mark clone size as missing; the rest say once, few, many or name a class of expanded clone.

CDR3 protein: CASSVGLPAGELFF
CDR3 DNA: TGTGCCAGCAGCGTTGGACTCCCGGCCGGGGAGCTGTTTTTT
D gene: -
V gene: TRBV9
clone size: -
J gene: TRBJ2-2

CDR3 protein: CASSPGLAGGEQYF
CDR3 DNA: TGTGCCAGCAGCCCGGGACTAGCGGGAGGTGAGCAGTACTTC
D gene: TRBD2
V gene: TRBV5-6
clone size: -
J gene: TRBJ2-7

CDR3 protein: CASSLSPGDYGYTF
CDR3 DNA: TGTGCCAGCAGCTTGTCCCCAGGGGACTATGGCTACACCTTC
D gene: -
V gene: TRBV7-6
clone size: -
J gene: TRBJ1-2

CDR3 protein: CASSFGLAGVRETQYF
CDR3 DNA: TGTGCCAGCAGTTTTGGCCTAGCGGGAGTGAGAGAGACCCAGTACTTC
D gene: TRBD2
V gene: TRBV28
clone size: few
J gene: TRBJ2-5

CDR3 protein: CASSPEEIHEQFF
CDR3 DNA: TGTGCCAGCTCACCAGAGGAGATTCATGAGCAGTTCTTC
D gene: -
V gene: TRBV18
clone size: -
J gene: TRBJ2-1

CDR3 protein: CASTRGREGYEKLFF
CDR3 DNA: TGTGCCAGCACCAGGGGCAGGGAGGGGTATGAAAAACTGTTTTTT
D gene: -
V gene: TRBV28
clone size: -
J gene: TRBJ1-4

CDR3 protein: CASSPRQANSPLHF
CDR3 DNA: TGTGCCAGCAGCCCCCGGCAGGCTAATTCACCCCTCCACTTT
D gene: -
V gene: TRBV9
clone size: few
J gene: TRBJ1-6

CDR3 protein: CASSLGRLSSYNEQFF
CDR3 DNA: TGTGCCAGCAGCTTAGGCAGGTTAAGCTCCTACAATGAGCAGTTCTTC
D gene: -
V gene: TRBV7-3
clone size: -
J gene: TRBJ2-1

CDR3 protein: CASSYAASGNYGYTF
CDR3 DNA: TGTGCCAGCAGTTATGCGGCGTCAGGGAACTATGGCTACACCTTC
D gene: -
V gene: TRBV6-5
clone size: -
J gene: TRBJ1-2

CDR3 protein: CASSFWQSNQPQHF
CDR3 DNA: TGTGCCAGCAGCTTCTGGCAGAGCAATCAGCCCCAGCATTTT
D gene: -
V gene: TRBV5-6
clone size: few
J gene: TRBJ1-5

CDR3 protein: CASRENPRRGETQYF
CDR3 DNA: TGTGCCAGCAGGGAGAACCCTAGACGGGGAGAGACCCAGTACTTC
D gene: -
V gene: TRBV7-9
clone size: -
J gene: TRBJ2-5

CDR3 protein: CASISGGNTEAFF
CDR3 DNA: TGCGCCAGCATCTCAGGGGGGAACACTGAAGCTTTCTTT
D gene: TRBD1
V gene: TRBV23-1
clone size: -
J gene: TRBJ1-1

CDR3 protein: CASSLQGSRNTIYF
CDR3 DNA: TGTGCCAGCAGCTTACAGGGGAGTAGGAACACCATATATTTT
D gene: -
V gene: TRBV7-6
clone size: -
J gene: TRBJ1-3

CDR3 protein: CASSRRGNTDTQYF
CDR3 DNA: TGTGCCAGCAGCCGCCGGGGTAACACAGATACGCAGTATTTT
D gene: -
V gene: TRBV14
clone size: few
J gene: TRBJ2-3

CDR3 protein: CASKPTSGGTYEQYF
CDR3 DNA: TGTGCCAGCAAGCCCACTAGCGGGGGCACCTACGAGCAGTACTTC
D gene: TRBD2
V gene: TRBV2
clone size: -
J gene: TRBJ2-7

CDR3 protein: CASSLYSDEKLFF
CDR3 DNA: TGTGCCAGCAGCTTGTATTCTGATGAAAAACTGTTTTTT
D gene: -
V gene: TRBV5-8
clone size: -
J gene: TRBJ1-4

CDR3 protein: CASSEDRIYEQYF
CDR3 DNA: TGTGCCAGCAGTGAGGACAGGATCTACGAGCAGTACTTC
D gene: TRBD1
V gene: TRBV6-4
clone size: few
J gene: TRBJ2-7

CDR3 protein: CASQTGGASEAFF
CDR3 DNA: TGTGCCAGCCAGACAGGGGGCGCCTCTGAAGCTTTCTTT
D gene: TRBD1
V gene: TRBV2
clone size: -
J gene: TRBJ1-1

CDR3 protein: CASSGGGYGQPQHF
CDR3 DNA: TGCGCCAGCAGTGGGGGAGGGTACGGTCAGCCCCAGCATTTT
D gene: -
V gene: TRBV5-1
clone size: once
J gene: TRBJ1-5

CDR3 protein: CASSLGQGNEKLFF
CDR3 DNA: TGTGCCAGCAGCCTCGGACAAGGGAATGAAAAACTGTTTTTT
D gene: -
V gene: TRBV6-5
clone size: few
J gene: TRBJ1-4

CDR3 protein: CASSPAGGPEWGEAFF
CDR3 DNA: TGTGCCAGCTCACCCGCAGGGGGCCCTGAATGGGGTGAAGCTTTCTTT
D gene: TRBD1
V gene: TRBV18
clone size: -
J gene: TRBJ1-1

CDR3 protein: CASSQGSSYNSPLNF
CDR3 DNA: TGCGCCAGCAGCCAGGGCAGCTCCTATAATTCACCCCTCAACTTT
D gene: -
V gene: TRBV4-1
clone size: -
J gene: TRBJ1-6

CDR3 protein: CASTPTGVFAKNIQYF
CDR3 DNA: TGTGCCAGCACCCCCACAGGGGTATTCGCCAAAAACATTCAGTACTTC
D gene: TRBD1
V gene: TRBV6-4
clone size: few
J gene: TRBJ2-4

CDR3 protein: CASSYPGLAGQRRAQYF
CDR3 DNA: TGCGCCAGCAGCTATCCGGGACTAGCGGGCCAACGGCGCGCGCAGTATTTT
D gene: TRBD2
V gene: TRBV5-1
clone size: -
J gene: TRBJ2-3

CDR3 protein: CASKQGNNSPLHF
CDR3 DNA: TGTGCCAGCAAGCAGGGGAATAATTCACCCCTCCACTTT
D gene: -
V gene: TRBV13
clone size: -
J gene: TRBJ1-6

CDR3 protein: CASSLGAAANNQPQHF
CDR3 DNA: TGTGCCAGCAGCTTGGGGGCAGCCGCCAACAATCAGCCCCAGCATTTT
D gene: -
V gene: TRBV5-6
clone size: -
J gene: TRBJ1-5

CDR3 protein: CASSLAGEDEQYF
CDR3 DNA: TGTGCCAGCAGTTTAGCGGGAGAGGACGAGCAGTACTTC
D gene: TRBD2
V gene: TRBV28
clone size: few
J gene: TRBJ2-7

CDR3 protein: CASSVTGSKTQYF
CDR3 DNA: TGTGCCAGCAGCGTAACAGGGTCGAAGACCCAGTACTTC
D gene: -
V gene: TRBV25-1
clone size: -
J gene: TRBJ2-5

CDR3 protein: CASSQDQGDGYTGELFF
CDR3 DNA: TGCGCCAGCAGCCAAGATCAGGGGGACGGATACACCGGGGAGCTGTTTTTT
D gene: TRBD1
V gene: TRBV4-3
clone size: -
J gene: TRBJ2-2

CDR3 protein: CASSSAGTNRGYTF
CDR3 DNA: TGCGCCAGCAGCTCTGCCGGGACAAATAGGGGCTACACCTTC
D gene: -
V gene: TRBV5-1
clone size: -
J gene: TRBJ1-2

CDR3 protein: CASSQGQGAPGELFF
CDR3 DNA: TGTGCCAGCAGCCAGGGACAGGGGGCACCCGGGGAGCTGTTTTTT
D gene: TRBD1
V gene: TRBV11-3
clone size: -
J gene: TRBJ2-2

CDR3 protein: CASSHPGEDTQYF
CDR3 DNA: TGCGCCAGCAGCCATCCAGGGGAAGATACGCAGTATTTT
D gene: -
V gene: TRBV4-3
clone size: few
J gene: TRBJ2-3

CDR3 protein: CASSFLGDSYNEQFF
CDR3 DNA: TGTGCCAGCAGTTTCCTGGGAGACTCCTACAATGAGCAGTTCTTC
D gene: -
V gene: TRBV27
clone size: few
J gene: TRBJ2-1

CDR3 protein: CASSRTGYGYTF
CDR3 DNA: TGTGCCAGCAGTAGAACGGGCTATGGCTACACCTTC
D gene: -
V gene: TRBV27
clone size: -
J gene: TRBJ1-2

CDR3 protein: CASSGTTGTVPYEQYF
CDR3 DNA: TGTGCCAGCAGTGGAACCACCGGGACAGTTCCCTACGAGCAGTACTTC
D gene: TRBD1
V gene: TRBV6-1
clone size: -
J gene: TRBJ2-7

CDR3 protein: CASSQGTGSDQPQHF
CDR3 DNA: TGCGCCAGCAGCCAGGGTACAGGCTCCGATCAGCCCCAGCATTTT
D gene: -
V gene: TRBV4-3
clone size: few
J gene: TRBJ1-5

CDR3 protein: CASTGTAINSPLHF
CDR3 DNA: TGTGCCAGTACTGGGACAGCCATTAATTCACCCCTCCACTTT
D gene: TRBD1
V gene: TRBV19
clone size: -
J gene: TRBJ1-6

CDR3 protein: CSVIAVSYEQYF
CDR3 DNA: TGCAGCGTTATAGCGGTCTCCTACGAGCAGTACTTC
D gene: -
V gene: TRBV29-1
clone size: -
J gene: TRBJ2-7

CDR3 protein: CAISGREGYYEQYF
CDR3 DNA: TGTGCCATCAGTGGGCGGGAAGGCTACTACGAGCAGTACTTC
D gene: -
V gene: TRBV10-3
clone size: -
J gene: TRBJ2-7

CDR3 protein: CASSRRESETEAFF
CDR3 DNA: TGCGCCAGCAGCCGCCGGGAATCAGAGACTGAAGCTTTCTTT
D gene: -
V gene: TRBV4-3
clone size: -
J gene: TRBJ1-1

CDR3 protein: CASSLLNRQGTEAFF
CDR3 DNA: TGTGCCAGCAGCCTTTTAAATCGACAGGGCACTGAAGCTTTCTTT
D gene: TRBD1
V gene: TRBV4-2
clone size: -
J gene: TRBJ1-1

CDR3 protein: CTSSQGDRGKEDTHEQYF
CDR3 DNA: TGCACCAGCAGCCAGGGGGACAGGGGAAAAGAGGATACCCACGAGCAGTACTTC
D gene: -
V gene: TRBV1
clone size: once
J gene: TRBJ2-7

CDR3 protein: CASNLQTGEEKLFF
CDR3 DNA: TGCGCCAGCAACCTTCAAACAGGGGAGGAAAAACTGTTTTTT
D gene: TRBD1
V gene: TRBV4-3
clone size: -
J gene: TRBJ1-4

CDR3 protein: CASSFGGVDKNIQYF
CDR3 DNA: TGTGCCAGCAGCTTTGGGGGCGTCGACAAAAACATTCAGTACTTC
D gene: -
V gene: TRBV5-8
clone size: -
J gene: TRBJ2-4

CDR3 protein: CASSLLPAWYF
CDR3 DNA: TGTGCCAGCAGCTTACTCCCAGCGTGGTACTTC
D gene: -
V gene: TRBV7-3
clone size: -
J gene: TRBJ2-7

CDR3 protein: CASSLAGRGNEQFF
CDR3 DNA: TGTGCCAGCAGTTTAGCGGGAAGAGGCAATGAGCAGTTCTTC
D gene: -
V gene: TRBV28
clone size: -
J gene: TRBJ2-1

CDR3 protein: CASSPFRAGELFF
CDR3 DNA: TGTGCCAGCTCACCGTTCCGAGCCGGGGAGCTGTTTTTT
D gene: -
V gene: TRBV18
clone size: -
J gene: TRBJ2-2

CDR3 protein: CASSARAGVLDEQYF
CDR3 DNA: TGCGCCAGCAGCGCGAGGGCGGGAGTCCTCGACGAGCAGTACTTC
D gene: TRBD2
V gene: TRBV5-1
clone size: few
J gene: TRBJ2-7

CDR3 protein: CASTTTSGVPETQYF
CDR3 DNA: TGTGCCAGCACCACGACTAGCGGTGTGCCCGAGACCCAGTACTTC
D gene: TRBD2
V gene: TRBV5-4
clone size: -
J gene: TRBJ2-5

CDR3 protein: CASSQWDRGRGYTF
CDR3 DNA: TGCGCCAGCAGCCAGTGGGACAGGGGACGAGGCTACACCTTC
D gene: TRBD1
V gene: TRBV4-3
clone size: -
J gene: TRBJ1-2

CDR3 protein: CASNRAGGPDEQYF
CDR3 DNA: TGTGCCAGCAACCGAGCGGGGGGGCCTGACGAGCAGTACTTC
D gene: TRBD2
V gene: TRBV28
clone size: -
J gene: TRBJ2-7

CDR3 protein: CATSSGTGFSGANVLTF
CDR3 DNA: TGTGCCACCAGCAGTGGGACAGGGTTCTCTGGGGCCAACGTCCTGACTTTC
D gene: TRBD1
V gene: TRBV15
clone size: -
J gene: TRBJ2-6

CDR3 protein: CASSPNAAGGLGNTIYF
CDR3 DNA: TGTGCCAGCTCACCGAATGCTGCAGGGGGCCTTGGAAACACCATATATTTT
D gene: TRBD1
V gene: TRBV18
clone size: -
J gene: TRBJ1-3

CDR3 protein: CASSRTGGGETQYF
CDR3 DNA: TGTGCCAGCAGCCGAACAGGGGGCGGAGAGACCCAGTACTTC
D gene: TRBD1
V gene: TRBV28
clone size: few
J gene: TRBJ2-5

CDR3 protein: CASRGRLAGQETQYF
CDR3 DNA: TGTGCCAGCAGGGGTAGACTAGCGGGCCAAGAGACCCAGTACTTC
D gene: TRBD2
V gene: TRBV7-9
clone size: -
J gene: TRBJ2-5